The 30 T cell receptor beta chains presented below share a single source sample, sequenced in a study of T cell responses to AZD1222 COVID-19 vaccine. Libraries were prepared by immunoSEQ multiplex PCR; TCRdb keeps only in-frame clonotypes and omits some of them. The sample has 55,000 to 70,000 clones; around 80% are singletons. The source was peripheral blood, collected on day 0 of AZD1222 vaccination. These receptors came from an adult in good health.

The J gene is TRBJ1-5, the V gene TRBV28; D gene ambiguous. Germline V CDR1 and CDR2: MDHEN, SYDVKM. The CDR3 is 17 amino acids. Deletions cut 4 bases from V and 0 bases from J, with 16 bases between. The CDR3 is CASSSPEEFYSNQPQHF. The CDR3 DNA follows: TGTGCCAGCAGTTCCCCTGAGGAGTTTTATAGCAATCAGCCCCAGCATTTT.

This rearrangement joins TRBV5-4 to TRBJ2-5; 10 bases agree with TRBD2. The CDR3 is 15 amino acids. With 2 bases clipped from V and 2 bases from J, the junction kept 3 bases outside the gene matches. Germline-derived CDR1 and CDR2 are SGHNT and YYREEE (reference sequence). CDR3 nucleotides: TGTGCCAGCAGCTTATTTAGCGGGGGGCAAGAGACCCAGTACTTC. Protein product: CASSLFSGGQETQYF.

The chain has TRBV7-2 and TRBJ1-2; unclear D gene. The germline V gene encodes CDR1 SGHTA and CDR2 FQGNSA. V lost 1 base, J lost 11 bases, and 11 bases lay in between. CDR3 size: 12 residues. CDR3 sequence reads: CASSLDLPGYTF. The CDR3 DNA is TGTGCCAGCAGCTTAGACCTTCCTGGATACACCTTC. Together with reference TRBV7-2 and TRBJ1-2, the CDR3 gives the full variable domain: GAGVSQSPSNKVTEKGKDVELRCDPISGHTALYWYRQSLGQGLEFLIYFQGNSAPDKSGLPSDRFSAERTGGSVSTLTIQRTQQEDSAVYLCASSLDLPGYTFGSGTRLTVV.

In DNA form, the CDR3 reads TGTGCCAGCAGTGAAAATGATAGCAATCAGCCCCAGCATTTT. As protein: CASSENDSNQPQHF. The chain has TRBV2 and TRBJ1-5, with D unclear. Germline V gene sequence: CDR1 SNHLY, CDR2 FYNNEI. V gave up 2 bases and J gave up 0 bases, with 5 bases separating them. The CDR3 is 14 residues long. The full variable domain, in which reference TRBV2 and TRBJ1-5 provide the parts outside the CDR3, is EPEVTQTPSHQVTQMGQEVILRCVPISNHLYFYWYRQILGQKVEFLVSFYNNEISEKSEIFDDQFSVERPDGSNFTLKIRSTKLEDSAMYFCASSENDSNQPQHFGDGTRLSIL.

The chain combines TRBV21-1 with TRBJ1-3; TRBD1, the D gene given by the table, was not confirmed from the DNA. TRBV21-1 is labeled a pseudogene. The CDR3 is 13 amino acids. This CDR3 is CASSIGQEGTIYF. The CDR3 bases are TGTGCCAGCAGCATTGGACAGGAGGGCACCATATATTTT.

The chain couples TRBV11-2 to TRBJ2-7; 8 bases align to TRBD1. Germline CDR1 and CDR2: SGHAT and FQNNGV. J gave up 2 bases and V 2 bases, and 8 bases lay outside the gene matches. The length of the CDR3 is 16 residues. The CDR3 loop is CASSLTTGGSPYEQYF. The CDR3 DNA sequence: TGTGCCAGCAGCTTAACCACAGGGGGATCTCCCTACGAGCAGTACTTC.

The chain links TRBV7-2 to TRBJ2-3; D is perhaps TRBD2 (6 bases). The CDR3 extends over 15 amino acids. Germline CDR1 SGHTA, CDR2 FQGNSA. V gave up 5 bases and J gave up 1 base, with 13 bases separating them. The CDR3 DNA reads as TGTGCCAGCAGCCCTTTCGTAGCGGGCACAGATACGCAGTATTTT. Translating gives CASSPFVAGTDTQYF.

The sample holds one count of this clone. The chain is built from TRBV3-1 (or the pseudogene TRBV3-2) and TRBJ2-5; 10 bases match TRBD2. Germline assignment: CDR1 LGHDT and CDR2 YNNKEL (reference sequence). The CDR3 spans 15 residues. V was pared by 4 bases and J by 4 bases, with 6 bases of the junction left unmatched. CDR3 residues: CASSLAGGPSETQYF. As DNA, the CDR3 is TGTGCCAGCAGCCTAGCGGGGGGCCCCTCAGAGACCCAGTACTTC.

The chain combines TRBV6-5 with TRBJ1-6; perhaps TRBD1 as D (5 bases). The CDR3 is 15 residues long. Per the germline V gene, CDR1 is MNHEY and CDR2 is SVGAGI. V was cut by 8 bases and J by 4 bases, with 15 bases left in between. The CDR3 nucleotides read TGTGCCAGCTCGACCAGAGGGGCGTATAATTCACCCCTCCACTTT. This encodes CASSTRGAYNSPLHF.

The V call is TRBV14, the J call TRBJ2-7; D ambiguous. The CDR3 sequence is 16 residues long. Germline CDR1 reads SGHDN; CDR2 reads FVKESK. Trimming removed 1 base at V and 3 bases at J, with 16 bases between. The CDR3 region is CASSQVIDICGYEQYF. The CDR3 DNA sequence: TGTGCCAGCAGCCAAGTCATAGACATCTGCGGCTACGAGCAGTACTTC.

J is TRBJ1-6 and V is TRBV5-1, with D hard to call. This CDR3 has 15 residues. V was trimmed by 0 bases and J by 7 bases, leaving 11 bases between them. Looked up from germline, CDR1 is SGHRS and CDR2 is YFSETQ. CDR3 in DNA: TGCGCCAGCAGCTTGGTATCGTCTGGGAATTCACCCCTCCACTTT. Translated, it gives CASSLVSSGNSPLHF.

The rearrangement uses TRBV28 and TRBJ2-5, with TRBD1 as a possible D gene (5 bases). Trimming removed 5 bases from V and 5 bases from J, with 15 bases in between. Germline CDR1 MDHEN, CDR2 SYDVKM. The CDR3 length is 14 residues. In nucleotides, the CDR3 is TGTGCCAGCAGTCCTAGGGGCCGAAAGGAGACCCAGTACTTC. Translated: CASSPRGRKETQYF.

With regard to this clone: Relative to the germline gene, one junction end is altered; a read error may explain this. The V and J genes are TRBV7-7 and TRBJ2-3; tentative D call: TRBD1 (7 bases). The CDR3 runs to 14 residues. From germline, CDR1 is SSHAT and CDR2 FNYEAQ (reference sequence). The CDR3 DNA sequence: TGTGCTAGCAGCCCAGGGGGGAGCACAGATACGCAGTATTTT. Translated: CASSPGGSTDTQYF.

V usage is TRBV28 and J usage is TRBJ1-5; 8 bases map to TRBD1. The V gene's germline CDR1 is MDHEN and CDR2 SYDVKM. V shed 5 bases and J 3 bases; nucleotides not matched to a gene: 9. The CDR3 sequence is 16 residues long. In DNA form, the CDR3 reads TGTGCCAGCAGTCCAGGTGACAGGGGTCTCAATCAGCCCCAGCATTTT. This translates into CASSPGDRGLNQPQHF.

The chain is built from TRBV4-3 and TRBJ1-2; D might be TRBD1 (5 bases). The CDR3 contains 15 residues. CDR1 is LGHNA, CDR2 YSLEER, per germline. Trimming stripped 1 base from V and 4 bases from J, with 13 bases between. The CDR3 region is CASSQVPRATYGYTF. DNA for the CDR3: TGCGCCAGCAGCCAAGTTCCCAGGGCTACCTATGGCTACACCTTC.

The chain carries TRBV19 and TRBJ1-2, with a tentative D call TRBD1 (5 bases). The CDR3 runs 13 residues. Germline-derived CDR1 and CDR2 are LNHDA and SQIVND (reference sequence). Trimming took 5 bases from V and 3 from J, leaving 10 bases between them. The CDR3 spells CASSQGGDYGYTF. As DNA, the CDR3 is TGTGCCAGTAGTCAGGGTGGGGACTATGGCTACACCTTC.

The chain uses TRBV3-1 (or the pseudogene TRBV3-2) and TRBJ1-1, with TRBD1 as a possible D gene (6 bases). Trimming took 4 bases from V and 4 from J, leaving 16 bases between them. This CDR3 contains 15 residues. The germline gives CDR1 LGHDT, CDR2 YNNKEL (reference sequence). The CDR3 is CASSRLRGDGTEAFF. CDR3 in DNA: TGTGCCAGCAGCCGCCTCAGGGGCGACGGCACTGAAGCTTTCTTT.

The J gene is TRBJ2-7, the V gene TRBV10-3; TRBD1 agrees at 7 bases. Germline CDR1 ENHRY, CDR2 SYGVKD. Trimming cost V 2 bases and J 6 bases; bases outside gene matches: 4. The length of the CDR3 is 13 residues. In nucleotides, the CDR3 is TGTGCCATCAGTGAGGACAGGGCGGGCGAGCAGTACTTC. Translating gives CAISEDRAGEQYF.

J is TRBJ2-5 and V is TRBV4-1, with TRBD2 matching 7 bases. CDR3 size: 18 residues. V lost 3 bases to trimming and J lost 0 bases; unmatched junction nucleotides: 13. Germline CDR1 reads MGHRA; CDR2 reads YSYEKL. CDR3 in DNA: TGCGCCAGCAGCCAGCTCCGTTCCGGGACTAAGTACCAAGAGACCCAGTACTTC. This encodes CASSQLRSGTKYQETQYF.

This clone has a single count. Other DNA sequences in the sample encode the same CDR3. This chain connects TRBV7-9 to TRBJ1-2; no clear D. Trimming removed 5 bases at V and 5 bases at J, with 9 bases between. Germline CDR1 is SEHNR and CDR2 is FQNEAQ (reference sequence). CDR3 length: 12 amino acids. The chain's CDR3 is CASSPRDYGYTF. CDR3 sequence (DNA): TGTGCCAGCAGCCCTAGGGATTATGGCTACACCTTC.

The genes are TRBV11-3 and TRBJ1-4; a weak D match, TRBD1 (6 bases). V shed 5 bases and J shed 5 bases, with 15 bases lying between them. The V gene's germline CDR1 is SGHNT and CDR2 YENEEA. The CDR3 sequence is 15 residues long. The CDR3 reads CASSQGGQPNEKLFF. CDR3 nucleotide sequence: TGTGCCAGCAGCCAAGGTGGACAGCCGAATGAAAAACTGTTTTTT.

The chain carries TRBV6-5 and TRBJ1-3; 7 nucleotides line up with TRBD1. The ends lost 5 bases at V and 4 bases at J; junction bases unmatched: 5. CDR3 length equals 14 residues. Per germline, CDR1 MNHEY and CDR2 SVGAGI. The CDR3, as DNA: TGTGCCAGCAGTCCACAGGGGTCAGGAAACACCATATATTTT. This gives the protein CASSPQGSGNTIYF.

V gene TRBV3-1 (or the pseudogene TRBV3-2) combines with J gene TRBJ2-3; 12 nucleotides line up with TRBD2. Germline trimming cut 4 bases from V and 2 bases from J; bases unmatched to any gene: 4. CDR1 is LGHDT and CDR2 is YNNKEL in the germline V gene (reference sequence). The CDR3 contains 16 residues. The CDR3 DNA reads TGTGCCAGCAGCCGAAGACTAGCGGGGGCCACAGATACGCAGTATTTT. This gives the protein CASSRRLAGATDTQYF.

The rearrangement links TRBV18 to TRBJ2-2; a possible D gene is TRBD1 (6 bases). Trimming stripped 2 bases from V and 3 bases from J, with 10 bases between. The CDR3 totals 15 residues. Germline V gives CDR1 KGHSH, CDR2 LQKENI. CDR3 region: CASSPSQGDTGELFF. CDR3 coding DNA: TGTGCCAGCTCACCATCACAGGGAGACACCGGGGAGCTGTTTTTT.

CDR3 sequence: CASRGPGLAGTGELFF. The CDR3 coding sequence is TGTGCCAGCAGGGGGCCGGGACTAGCGGGAACCGGGGAGCTGTTTTTT. The chain links TRBV7-2 to TRBJ2-2, with 13 positions matching TRBD2. The V segment lost 6 bases and the J segment 5 bases; nucleotides outside the gene matches: 6. The CDR3 contains 16 residues. Germline values: CDR1 SGHTA, CDR2 FQGNSA.

J is TRBJ2-1 and V is TRBV11-2; 8 nucleotides match TRBD1. After removal of 5 bases from V and 4 bases from J, the junction contained 13 bases not matched to a gene. CDR1 is SGHAT and CDR2 is FQNNGV in the germline V gene. The CDR3 runs to 17 residues. The CDR3 sequence: CASSKGTGTGLYNEQFF. The CDR3 DNA reads as TGTGCCAGCAGCAAGGGGACCGGGACAGGACTTTACAATGAGCAGTTCTTC.

This chain joins TRBV11-2 and TRBJ1-6; 7 positions match TRBD1. Germline CDR1 reads SGHAT; CDR2 reads FQNNGV. V lost 1 base to trimming and J lost 0 bases; unmatched junction nucleotides: 3. The CDR3 has 17 residues. CDR3 protein: CASSLADRSSYNSPLHF. The DNA of the CDR3 is TGTGCCAGCAGCTTAGCGGACAGGAGCTCCTATAATTCACCCCTCCACTTT.

The chain is built from TRBV6-2 or TRBV6-3 and TRBJ2-1; possibly TRBD1 or TRBD2 for D (5 bases each). With 4 bases removed from V and 4 bases from J, the gap between germline ends came to 14 bases. The germline CDR1 and CDR2 sequences are MNHEY and SVGEGT. This CDR3 contains 15 residues. CDR3 loop: CASSSTMGVYNEQFF. CDR3 nucleotide sequence: TGTGCCAGCAGTTCCACGATGGGGGTTTACAATGAGCAGTTCTTC.

The rearrangement joins TRBV6-1 to TRBJ1-1; D ambiguous. The CDR3 has 15 amino acids. Germline lookup yields CDR1 MNHNS and CDR2 SASEGT. Trimming shortened V by 5 bases and J by 3 bases, and 16 bases separated the two germline ends. CDR3 region: CASSMPGLLDTEAFF. CDR3 in DNA: TGTGCCAGCAGTATGCCGGGTCTTCTCGACACTGAAGCTTTCTTT.

About this clone itself: Other DNA sequences in this sample translate to the same CDR3. The rearrangement joins TRBV5-1 to TRBJ2-7, with 7 bases aligning to TRBD1. This CDR3 has 13 residues. J lost 3 bases, V lost 3 bases, and 3 bases had no gene match. Germline V CDR1 and CDR2: SGHRS, YFSETQ. DNA for the CDR3: TGCGCCAGCAGCTCTGACAGGGACTACGAGCAGTACTTC. Its translation is CASSSDRDYEQYF.